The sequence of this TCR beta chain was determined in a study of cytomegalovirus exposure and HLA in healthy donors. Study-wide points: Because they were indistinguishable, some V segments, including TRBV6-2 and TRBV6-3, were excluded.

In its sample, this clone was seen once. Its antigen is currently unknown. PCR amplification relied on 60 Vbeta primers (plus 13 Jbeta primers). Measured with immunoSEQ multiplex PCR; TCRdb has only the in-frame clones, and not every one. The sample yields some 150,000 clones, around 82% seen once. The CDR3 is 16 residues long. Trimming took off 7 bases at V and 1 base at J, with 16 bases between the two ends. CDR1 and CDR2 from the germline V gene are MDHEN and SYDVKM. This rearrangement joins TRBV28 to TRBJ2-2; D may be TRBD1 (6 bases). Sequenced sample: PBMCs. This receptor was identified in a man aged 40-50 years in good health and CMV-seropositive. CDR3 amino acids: CASTLSSTGNTGELFF. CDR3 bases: TGTGCCAGCACCCTCAGTTCGACAGGGAACACCGGGGAGCTGTTTTTT. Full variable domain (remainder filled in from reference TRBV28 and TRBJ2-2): DVKVTQSSRYLVKRTGEKVFLECVQDMDHENMFWYRQDPGLGLRLIYFSYDVKMKEKGDIPEGYSVSREKKERFSLILESASTNQTSMYLCASTLSSTGNTGELFFGEGSRLTVL.